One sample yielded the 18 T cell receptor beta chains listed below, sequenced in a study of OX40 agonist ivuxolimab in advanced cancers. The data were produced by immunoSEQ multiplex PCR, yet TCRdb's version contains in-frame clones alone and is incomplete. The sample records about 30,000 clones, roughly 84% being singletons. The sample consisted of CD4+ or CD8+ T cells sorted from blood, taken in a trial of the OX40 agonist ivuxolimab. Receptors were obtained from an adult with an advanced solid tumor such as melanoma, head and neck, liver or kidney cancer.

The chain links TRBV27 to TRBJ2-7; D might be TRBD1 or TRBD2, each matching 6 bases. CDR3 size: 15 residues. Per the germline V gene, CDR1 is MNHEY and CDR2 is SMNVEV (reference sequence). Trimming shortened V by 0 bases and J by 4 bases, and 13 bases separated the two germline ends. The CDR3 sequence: CASSLSAGQGYEQYF. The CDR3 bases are TGTGCCAGCAGTTTATCAGCGGGCCAGGGGTACGAGCAGTACTTC.

The CDR3 nucleotides are TGTGCCAGCAGTCCCAGGACAGGGTACGAGCAGTACTTC. Translation gives CASSPRTGYEQYF. The chain uses TRBV28 and TRBJ2-7; 8 bases are shared with TRBD1. J gave up 4 bases and V 5 bases, and 4 bases lay outside the gene matches. Germline lookup yields CDR1 MDHEN and CDR2 SYDVKM. The CDR3 consists of 13 residues. The whole variable domain, remainder taken from reference TRBV28 and TRBJ2-7, is DVKVTQSSRYLVKRTGEKVFLECVQDMDHENMFWYRQDPGLGLRLIYFSYDVKMKEKGDIPEGYSVSREKKERFSLILESASTNQTSMYLCASSPRTGYEQYFGPGTRLTVT.

CDR3 nucleotide sequence: TGTGCCAGCAGCCCTCAGCCGAGGGCCCCTAACTATGGCTACACCTTC. Translating gives CASSPQPRAPNYGYTF. This chain joins TRBV28 and TRBJ1-2; D unclear. The CDR3 has 16 residues. V was clipped by 6 bases and J by 0 bases, with 17 bases between them. Germline loops: CDR1 MDHEN, CDR2 SYDVKM.

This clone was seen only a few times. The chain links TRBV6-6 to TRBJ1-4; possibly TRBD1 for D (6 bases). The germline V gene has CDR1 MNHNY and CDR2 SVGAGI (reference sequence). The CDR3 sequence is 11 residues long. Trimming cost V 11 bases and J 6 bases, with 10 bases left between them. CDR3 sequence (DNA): TGTGCCGGGGGACAAGATGAAAAACTGTTTTTT. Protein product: CAGGQDEKLFF.

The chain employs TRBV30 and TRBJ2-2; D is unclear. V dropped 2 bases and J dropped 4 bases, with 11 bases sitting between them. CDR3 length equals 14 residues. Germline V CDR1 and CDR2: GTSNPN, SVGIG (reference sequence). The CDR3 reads CAWSPEVGTGELFF. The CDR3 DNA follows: TGTGCCTGGAGTCCAGAGGTGGGCACCGGGGAGCTGTTTTTT.

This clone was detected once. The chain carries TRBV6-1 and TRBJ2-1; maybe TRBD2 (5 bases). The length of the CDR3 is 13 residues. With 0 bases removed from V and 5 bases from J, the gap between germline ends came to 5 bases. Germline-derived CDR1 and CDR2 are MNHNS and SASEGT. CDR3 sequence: CASSEARDNEQFF. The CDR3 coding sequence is TGTGCCAGCAGTGAAGCGAGGGACAATGAGCAGTTCTTC.

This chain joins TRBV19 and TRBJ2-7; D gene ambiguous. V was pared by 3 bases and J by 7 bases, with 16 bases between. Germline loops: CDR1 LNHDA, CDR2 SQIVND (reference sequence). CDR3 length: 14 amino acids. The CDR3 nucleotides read TGTGCCAGTAGTATGTACATCACGCAGGTAGAGCAGTACTTC. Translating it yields CASSMYITQVEQYF.

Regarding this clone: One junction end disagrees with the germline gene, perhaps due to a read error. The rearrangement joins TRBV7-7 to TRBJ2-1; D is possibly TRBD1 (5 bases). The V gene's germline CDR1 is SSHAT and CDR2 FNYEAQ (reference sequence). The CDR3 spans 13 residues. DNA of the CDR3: TGTGCTAGCAGCCTATGGGCAGGGAATGAGCAGTTCTTC. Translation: CASSLWAGNEQFF.

The CDR3 reads CASSLTGVYEQYF. CDR3 bases: TGTGCCAGCAGCCTGACAGGGGTCTACGAGCAGTACTTC. The chain links TRBV27 to TRBJ2-5, with 8 bases matching TRBD1. The DNA end is a closer match to TRBJ2-7, so the J assignment may be wrong. CDR3 length equals 13 residues. CDR1 and CDR2 from the germline V gene are MNHEY and SMNVEV (reference sequence).

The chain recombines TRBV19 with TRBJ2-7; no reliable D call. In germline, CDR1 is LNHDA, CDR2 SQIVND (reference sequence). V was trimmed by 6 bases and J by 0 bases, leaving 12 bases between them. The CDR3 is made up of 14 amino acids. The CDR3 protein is CASSTTSSSYEQYF. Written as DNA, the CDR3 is TGTGCCAGTAGCACAACATCCAGCTCCTACGAGCAGTACTTC.

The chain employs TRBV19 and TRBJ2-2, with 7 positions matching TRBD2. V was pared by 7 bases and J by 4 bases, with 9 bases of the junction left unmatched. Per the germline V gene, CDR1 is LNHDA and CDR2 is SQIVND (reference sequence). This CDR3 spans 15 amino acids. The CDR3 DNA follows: TGTGCCAGTACTCACCCTGGGGGGGGCACCGGGGAGCTGTTTTTT. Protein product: CASTHPGGGTGELFF.

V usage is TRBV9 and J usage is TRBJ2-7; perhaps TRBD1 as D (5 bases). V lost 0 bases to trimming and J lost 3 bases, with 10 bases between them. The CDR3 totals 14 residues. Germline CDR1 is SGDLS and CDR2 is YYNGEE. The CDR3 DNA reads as TGTGCCAGCAGCGTAGCTGGCAGGGACTACGAGCAGTACTTC. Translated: CASSVAGRDYEQYF.

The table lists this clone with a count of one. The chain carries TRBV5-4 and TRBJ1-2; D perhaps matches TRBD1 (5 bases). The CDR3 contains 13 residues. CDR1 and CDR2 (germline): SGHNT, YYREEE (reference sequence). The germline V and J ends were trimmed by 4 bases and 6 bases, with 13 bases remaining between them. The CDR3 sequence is CASSIQGGDGYTF. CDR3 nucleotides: TGTGCCAGCAGCATTCAGGGAGGGGATGGCTACACCTTC. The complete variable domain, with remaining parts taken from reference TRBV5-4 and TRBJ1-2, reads ETGVTQSPTHLIKTRGQQVTLRCSSQSGHNTVSWYQQALGQGPQFIFQYYREEENGRGNFPPRFSGLQFPNYSSELNVNALELDDSALYLCASSIQGGDGYTFGSGTRLTVV.

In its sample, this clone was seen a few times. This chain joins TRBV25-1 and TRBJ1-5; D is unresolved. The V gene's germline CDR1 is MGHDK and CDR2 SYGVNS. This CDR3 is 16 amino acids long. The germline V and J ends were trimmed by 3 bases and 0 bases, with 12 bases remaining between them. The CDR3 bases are TGTGCCAGCAGTGACCCCTGCCGGCTTAGCAATCAGCCCCAGCATTTT. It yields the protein CASSDPCRLSNQPQHF.

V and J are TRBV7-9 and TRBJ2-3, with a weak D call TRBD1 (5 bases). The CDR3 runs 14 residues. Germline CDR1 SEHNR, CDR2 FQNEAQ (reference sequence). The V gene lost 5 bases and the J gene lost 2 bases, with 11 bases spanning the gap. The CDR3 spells CASSMTVATDTQYF. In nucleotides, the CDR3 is TGTGCCAGCAGCATGACAGTTGCCACAGATACGCAGTATTTT.

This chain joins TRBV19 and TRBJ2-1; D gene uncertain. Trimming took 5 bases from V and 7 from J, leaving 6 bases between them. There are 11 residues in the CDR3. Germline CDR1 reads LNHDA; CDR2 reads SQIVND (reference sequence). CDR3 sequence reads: CASSQRNEQFF. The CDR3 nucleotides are TGTGCCAGTAGTCAAAGGAATGAGCAGTTCTTC.

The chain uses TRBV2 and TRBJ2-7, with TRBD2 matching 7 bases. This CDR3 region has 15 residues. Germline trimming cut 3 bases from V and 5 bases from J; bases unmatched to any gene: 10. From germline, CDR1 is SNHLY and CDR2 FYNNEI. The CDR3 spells CASSDYQELADEQYF. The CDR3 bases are TGTGCCAGCAGTGACTACCAGGAGCTAGCGGACGAGCAGTACTTC.

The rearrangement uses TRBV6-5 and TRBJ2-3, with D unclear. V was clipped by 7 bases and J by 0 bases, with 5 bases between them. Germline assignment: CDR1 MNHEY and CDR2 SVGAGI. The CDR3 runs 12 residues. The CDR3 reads CASTSSTDTQYF. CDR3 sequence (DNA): TGTGCCAGCACGAGTAGCACAGATACGCAGTATTTT.